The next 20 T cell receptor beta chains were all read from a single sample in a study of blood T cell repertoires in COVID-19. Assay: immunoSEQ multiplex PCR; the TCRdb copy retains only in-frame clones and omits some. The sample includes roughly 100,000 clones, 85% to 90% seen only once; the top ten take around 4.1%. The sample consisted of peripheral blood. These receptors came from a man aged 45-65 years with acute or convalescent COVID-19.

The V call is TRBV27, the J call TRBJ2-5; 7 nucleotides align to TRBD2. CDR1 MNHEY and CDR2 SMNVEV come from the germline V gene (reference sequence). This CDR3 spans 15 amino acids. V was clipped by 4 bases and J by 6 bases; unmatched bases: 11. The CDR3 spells CASSSLGSGGKTQYF. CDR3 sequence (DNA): TGTGCCAGCAGTTCCCTCGGGTCGGGGGGAAAGACCCAGTACTTC.

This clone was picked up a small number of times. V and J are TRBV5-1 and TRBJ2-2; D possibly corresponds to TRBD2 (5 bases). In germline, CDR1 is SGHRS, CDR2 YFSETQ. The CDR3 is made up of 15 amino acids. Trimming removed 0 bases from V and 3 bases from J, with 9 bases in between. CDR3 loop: CASSLGGGHTGELFF. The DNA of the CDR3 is TGCGCCAGCAGCTTGGGAGGAGGACACACCGGGGAGCTGTTTTTT.

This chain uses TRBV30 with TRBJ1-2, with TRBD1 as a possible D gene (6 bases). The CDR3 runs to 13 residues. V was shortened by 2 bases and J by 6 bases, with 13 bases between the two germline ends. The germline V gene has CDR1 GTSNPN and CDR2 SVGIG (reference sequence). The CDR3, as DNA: TGTGCCTGGAGTCGACAGGCTTGGGATGGCTACACCTTC. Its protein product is CAWSRQAWDGYTF.

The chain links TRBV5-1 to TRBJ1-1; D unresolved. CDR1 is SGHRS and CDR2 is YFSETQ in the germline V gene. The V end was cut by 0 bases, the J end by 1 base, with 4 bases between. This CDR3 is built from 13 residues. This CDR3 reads CASSLGGNTEAFF. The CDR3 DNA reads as TGCGCCAGCAGCTTGGGCGGGAACACTGAAGCTTTCTTT.

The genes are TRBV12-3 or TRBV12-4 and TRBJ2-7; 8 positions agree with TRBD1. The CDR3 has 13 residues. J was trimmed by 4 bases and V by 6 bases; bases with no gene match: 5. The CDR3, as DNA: TGTGCCAGCAGCGACCGGACAGGGTACGAGCAGTACTTC. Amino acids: CASSDRTGYEQYF.

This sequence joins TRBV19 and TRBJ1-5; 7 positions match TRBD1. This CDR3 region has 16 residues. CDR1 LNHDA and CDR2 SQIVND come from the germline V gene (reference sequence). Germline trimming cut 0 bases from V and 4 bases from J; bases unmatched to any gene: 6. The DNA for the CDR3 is TGTGCCAGTAGTATAGATAGACAGGGAGGTAATCAGCCCCAGCATTTT. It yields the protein CASSIDRQGGNQPQHF. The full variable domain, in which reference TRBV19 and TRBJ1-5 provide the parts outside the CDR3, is DGGITQSPKYLFRKEGQNVTLSCEQNLNHDAMYWYRQDPGQGLRLIYYSQIVNDFQKGDIAEGYSVSREKKESFPLTVTSAQKNPTAFYLCASSIDRQGGNQPQHFGDGTRLSIL.

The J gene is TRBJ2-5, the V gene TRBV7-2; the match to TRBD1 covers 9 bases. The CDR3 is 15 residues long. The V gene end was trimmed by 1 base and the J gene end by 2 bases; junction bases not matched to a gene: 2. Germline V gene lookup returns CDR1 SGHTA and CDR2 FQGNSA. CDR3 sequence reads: CASSLDGTGQETQYF. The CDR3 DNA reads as TGTGCCAGCAGCTTAGATGGGACAGGGCAAGAGACCCAGTACTTC. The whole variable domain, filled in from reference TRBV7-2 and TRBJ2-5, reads GAGVSQSPSNKVTEKGKDVELRCDPISGHTALYWYRQSLGQGLEFLIYFQGNSAPDKSGLPSDRFSAERTGGSVSTLTIQRTQQEDSAVYLCASSLDGTGQETQYFGPGTRLLVL.

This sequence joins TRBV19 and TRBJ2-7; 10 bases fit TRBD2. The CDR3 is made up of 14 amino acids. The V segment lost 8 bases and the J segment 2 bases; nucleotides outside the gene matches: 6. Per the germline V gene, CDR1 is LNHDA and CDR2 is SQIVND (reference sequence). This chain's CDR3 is CASASGRGAYEQYF. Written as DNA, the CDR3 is TGTGCCAGTGCAAGCGGGAGGGGTGCCTACGAGCAGTACTTC.

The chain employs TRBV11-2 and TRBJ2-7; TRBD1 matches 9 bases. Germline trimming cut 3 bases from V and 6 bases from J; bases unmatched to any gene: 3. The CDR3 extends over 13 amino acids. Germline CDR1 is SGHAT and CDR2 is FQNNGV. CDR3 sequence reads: CASSFGDRAEQYF. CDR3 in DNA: TGTGCCAGCAGCTTCGGGGACAGGGCCGAGCAGTACTTC. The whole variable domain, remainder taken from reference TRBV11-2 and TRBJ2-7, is EAGVAQSPRYKIIEKRQSVAFWCNPISGHATLYWYQQILGQGPKLLIQFQNNGVVDDSQLPKDRFSAERLKGVDSTLKIQPAKLEDSAVYLCASSFGDRAEQYFGPGTRLTVT.

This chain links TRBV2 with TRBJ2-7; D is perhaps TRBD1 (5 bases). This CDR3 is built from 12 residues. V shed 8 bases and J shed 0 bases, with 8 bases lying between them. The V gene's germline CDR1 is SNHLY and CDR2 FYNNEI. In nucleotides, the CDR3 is TGTGCCAGCCAGGGATCCTCCTACGAGCAGTACTTC. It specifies CASQGSSYEQYF.

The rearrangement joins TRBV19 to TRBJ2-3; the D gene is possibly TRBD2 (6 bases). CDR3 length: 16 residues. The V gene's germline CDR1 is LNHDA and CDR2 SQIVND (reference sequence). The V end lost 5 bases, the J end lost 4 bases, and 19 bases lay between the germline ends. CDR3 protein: CASSPGRGKTADTQYF. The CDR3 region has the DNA TGTGCCAGTAGTCCGGGACGGGGGAAGACCGCAGATACGCAGTATTTT.

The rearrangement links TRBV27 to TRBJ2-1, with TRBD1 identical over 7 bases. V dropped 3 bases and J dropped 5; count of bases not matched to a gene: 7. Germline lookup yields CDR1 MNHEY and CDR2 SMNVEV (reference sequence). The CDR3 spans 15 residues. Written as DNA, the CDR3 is TGTGCCAGCAGTTTCTATCAGGGGGACAACAATGAGCAGTTCTTC. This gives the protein CASSFYQGDNNEQFF.

The CDR3 here is CASSLDRESYEQYF. Written as DNA, the CDR3 is TGTGCCAGTAGTTTGGACAGGGAGTCCTACGAGCAGTACTTC. The genes are TRBV19 and TRBJ2-7; 8 bases are a match to TRBD1. Germline CDR1 and CDR2: LNHDA and SQIVND (reference sequence). V gave up 5 bases and J gave up 1 base; unmatched junction bases: 4. The CDR3 has 14 amino acids.

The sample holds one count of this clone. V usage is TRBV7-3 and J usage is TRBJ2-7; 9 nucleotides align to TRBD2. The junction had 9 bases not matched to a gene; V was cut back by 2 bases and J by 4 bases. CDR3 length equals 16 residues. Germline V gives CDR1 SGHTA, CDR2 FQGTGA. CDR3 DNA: TGTGCCAGCAGCTTATCTAGGCGGGAGGGCCCTTACGAGCAGTACTTC. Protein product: CASSLSRREGPYEQYF.

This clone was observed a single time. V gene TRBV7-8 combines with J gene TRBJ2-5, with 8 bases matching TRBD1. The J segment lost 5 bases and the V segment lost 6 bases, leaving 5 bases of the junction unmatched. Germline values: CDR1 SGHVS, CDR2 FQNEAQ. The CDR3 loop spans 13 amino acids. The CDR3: CASSLDRVETQYF. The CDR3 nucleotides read TGTGCCAGCAGTTTGGACAGGGTTGAGACCCAGTACTTC.

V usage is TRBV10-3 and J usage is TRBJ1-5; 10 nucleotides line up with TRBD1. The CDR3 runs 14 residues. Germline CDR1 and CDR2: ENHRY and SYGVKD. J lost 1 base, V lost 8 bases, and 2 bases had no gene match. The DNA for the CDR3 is TGTGCCATCGGGGACAGGGGAAGCAATCAGCCCCAGCATTTT. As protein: CAIGDRGSNQPQHF.

The CDR3 is CATSPEGSGYYNEQFF. CDR3 coding DNA: TGTGCCACCAGCCCCGAGGGGAGCGGGTACTACAATGAGCAGTTCTTC. This chain links TRBV15 with TRBJ2-1; TRBD2 might be the D (6 bases). The germline V gene has CDR1 LNHNV and CDR2 YYDKDF (reference sequence). There are 16 residues in the CDR3. Deletions cut 5 bases from V and 3 bases from J, with 17 bases between.

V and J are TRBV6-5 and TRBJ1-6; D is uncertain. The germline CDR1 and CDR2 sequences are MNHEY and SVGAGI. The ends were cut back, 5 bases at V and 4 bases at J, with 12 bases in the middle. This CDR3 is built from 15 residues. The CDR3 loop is CASSPELLYNSPLHF. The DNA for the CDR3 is TGTGCCAGCAGTCCCGAGCTTTTGTATAATTCACCCCTCCACTTT.

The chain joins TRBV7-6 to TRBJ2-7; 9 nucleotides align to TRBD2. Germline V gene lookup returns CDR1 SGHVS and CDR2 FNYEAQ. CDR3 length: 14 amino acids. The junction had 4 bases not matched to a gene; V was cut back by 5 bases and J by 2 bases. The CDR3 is CASSGLAQPYEQYF. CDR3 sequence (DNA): TGTGCCAGCAGCGGACTAGCGCAACCCTACGAGCAGTACTTC. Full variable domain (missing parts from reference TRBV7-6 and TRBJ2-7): GAGVSQSPRYKVTKRGQDVALRCDPISGHVSLYWYRQALGQGPEFLTYFNYEAQQDKSGLPNDRFSAERPEGSISTLTIQRTEQRDSAMYRCASSGLAQPYEQYFGPGTRLTVT.

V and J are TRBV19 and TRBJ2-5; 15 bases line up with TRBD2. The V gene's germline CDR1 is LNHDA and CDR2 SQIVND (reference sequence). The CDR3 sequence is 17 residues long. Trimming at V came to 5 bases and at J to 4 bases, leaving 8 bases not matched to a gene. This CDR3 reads CASSSYGTSGGRETQYF. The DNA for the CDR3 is TGTGCCAGTAGTTCCTACGGGACTAGCGGGGGGAGAGAGACCCAGTACTTC.